The entry that follows covers one T cell receptor beta chain sequence. Participants spanned ages about 18 to 95 years and resided in roughly 22 US areas. This sample was included in a study of blood T cell repertoires in COVID-19. Authors' analysis steps: Amplification from reference gene primers served as the basis for estimated nucleated cell counts. The table came from immunoSEQ multiplex PCR; TCRdb's copy has only in-frame clones and leaves some out. Clone size and the V and J calls come from that table; the DNA yielded D and trimming. The repertoire has roughly 250,000 clones, about 90% of them found once; the top ten carry 3.3%. Germline CDR1 reads MNHEY; CDR2 reads SMNVEV (reference sequence). The CDR3 length is 15 residues. Trimming took off 2 bases at V and 6 bases at J, with 16 bases between the two ends.

Specimen: PBMCs or T cells enriched from blood (not recorded which). The V call is TRBV27, the J call TRBJ1-1, with D tentatively TRBD1 (5 bases). The clonotype was recovered from a middle-aged woman with acute COVID-19. The CDR3 DNA follows: TGTGCCAGCAGTTTACAGGGAGGGGCGGGGGCTGAAGCTTTCTTT. Residues: CASSLQGGAGAEAFF.